Included here is one TCR beta chain sequence, with context. What it binds is unknown. Incorporated into the TCR beta cDNA libraries were unique molecular identifiers, which served to reduce PCR and sequencing biases. Using its own MiXCR run on the PCR reads, TCRdb lists one record per CDR3 protein. The table records 820,000 or so distinct CDR3 sequences, under 70% of them present only once. The sample belongs to a study of post-analysis software for immune sequencing data. Study details: Several disease courses (relapsing-remitting, secondary progressive and progressive-relapsing) of multiple sclerosis were included.

This CDR3 is 14 amino acids long. Germline V gene sequence: CDR1 SGHKS, CDR2 YYEKEE (reference sequence). The ends were cut back, 8 bases at V and 2 bases at J, with 13 bases in the middle. Findings of the study overall: F measure grouped same-batch samples tightly together. The five TRBV segments detected at higher frequency in patients than in controls included TRBV5-6, TRBV5-1 and TRBV20-1. Multiple sclerosis patients showed significantly lower normalized Chao1 diversity than controls did.

Material: blood. This TCR was recovered from a girl aged 10 to 17 with multiple sclerosis. V is TRBV5-5 and J is TRBJ2-2; maybe TRBD1 (6 bases). CDR3 DNA sequence: TGTGCCAGTAACCGGGACACCAACACCGGGGAGCTGTTTTTT. Encoded protein: CASNRDTNTGELFF.